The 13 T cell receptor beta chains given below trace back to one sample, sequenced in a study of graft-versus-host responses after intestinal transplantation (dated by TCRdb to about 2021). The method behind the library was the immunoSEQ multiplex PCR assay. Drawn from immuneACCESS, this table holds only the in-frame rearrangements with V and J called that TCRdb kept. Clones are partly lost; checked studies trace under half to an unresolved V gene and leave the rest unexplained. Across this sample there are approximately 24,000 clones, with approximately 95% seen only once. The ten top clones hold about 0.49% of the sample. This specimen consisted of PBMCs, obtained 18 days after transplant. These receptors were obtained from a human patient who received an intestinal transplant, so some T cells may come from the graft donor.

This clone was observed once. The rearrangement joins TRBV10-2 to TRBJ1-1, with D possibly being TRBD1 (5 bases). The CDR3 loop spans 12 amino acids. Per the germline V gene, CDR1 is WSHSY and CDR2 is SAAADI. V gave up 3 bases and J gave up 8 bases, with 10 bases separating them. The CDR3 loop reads CASSDPAGEAFF. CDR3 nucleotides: TGCGCCAGCAGTGATCCAGCAGGGGAAGCTTTCTTT.

The CDR3 nucleotides are TGTGCCAGCGTCGCGAAGAACACCGGGGAGCTGTTTTTT. This sequence encodes CASVAKNTGELFF. V usage is TRBV7-9 and J usage is TRBJ2-2; no clear D gene. Per germline, CDR1 SEHNR and CDR2 FQNEAQ (reference sequence). Trimming took 8 bases from V and 1 from J, leaving 8 bases between them. The CDR3 runs 13 residues.

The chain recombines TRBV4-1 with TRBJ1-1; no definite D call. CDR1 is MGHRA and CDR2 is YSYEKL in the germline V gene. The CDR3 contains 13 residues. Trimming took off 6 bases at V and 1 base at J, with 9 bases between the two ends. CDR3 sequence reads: CASRPAGNTEAFF. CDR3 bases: TGCGCCAGCAGACCGGCCGGGAACACTGAAGCTTTCTTT.

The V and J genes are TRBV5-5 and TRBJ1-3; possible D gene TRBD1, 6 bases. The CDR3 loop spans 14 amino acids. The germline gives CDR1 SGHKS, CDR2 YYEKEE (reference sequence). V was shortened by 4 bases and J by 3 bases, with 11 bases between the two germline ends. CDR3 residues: CASSPGTSGNTIYF. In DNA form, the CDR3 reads TGTGCCAGCAGCCCCGGGACAAGTGGAAACACCATATATTTT.

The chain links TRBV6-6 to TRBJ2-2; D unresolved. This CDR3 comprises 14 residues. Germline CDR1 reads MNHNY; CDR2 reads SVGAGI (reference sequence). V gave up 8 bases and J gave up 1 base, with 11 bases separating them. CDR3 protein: CASELIVNTGELFF. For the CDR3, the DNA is TGTGCCAGCGAGCTCATCGTGAACACCGGGGAGCTGTTTTTT.

The CDR3 protein is CASSQGEATEAFF. DNA of the CDR3: TGCGCCAGCAGCCAGGGGGAAGCGACAGAAGCTTTCTTT. This chain connects TRBV4-1 to TRBJ1-1; weak D call: TRBD1 (5 bases). The CDR3 length is 13 residues. V was shortened by 3 bases and J by 8 bases, with 13 bases between the two germline ends. Germline assignment: CDR1 MGHRA and CDR2 YSYEKL.

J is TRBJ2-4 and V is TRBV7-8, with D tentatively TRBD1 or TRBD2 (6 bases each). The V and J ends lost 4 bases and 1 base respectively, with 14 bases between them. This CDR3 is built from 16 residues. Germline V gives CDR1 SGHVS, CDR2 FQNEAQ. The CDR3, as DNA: TGTGCCAGCAGCTCTTTTAGGGGGGATGCCAAAAACATTCAGTACTTC. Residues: CASSSFRGDAKNIQYF. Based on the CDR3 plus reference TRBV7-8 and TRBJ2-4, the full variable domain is GAGVSQSPRYKVAKRGQDVALRCDPISGHVSLFWYQQALGQGPEFLTYFQNEAQLDKSGLPSDRFFAERPEGSVSTLKIQRTQQEDSAVYLCASSSFRGDAKNIQYFGAGTRLSVL.

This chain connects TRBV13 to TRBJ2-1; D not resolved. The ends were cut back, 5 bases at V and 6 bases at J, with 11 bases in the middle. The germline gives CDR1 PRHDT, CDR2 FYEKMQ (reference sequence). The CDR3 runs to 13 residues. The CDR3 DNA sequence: TGTGCCAGCAGCCAAGACGCCCCCAATGAGCAGTTCTTC. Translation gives CASSQDAPNEQFF. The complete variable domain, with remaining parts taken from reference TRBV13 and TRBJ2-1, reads AAGVIQSPRHLIKEKRETATLKCYPIPRHDTVYWYQQGPGQDPQFLISFYEKMQSDKGSIPDRFSAQQFSDYHSELNMSSLELGDSALYFCASSQDAPNEQFFGPGTRLTVL.

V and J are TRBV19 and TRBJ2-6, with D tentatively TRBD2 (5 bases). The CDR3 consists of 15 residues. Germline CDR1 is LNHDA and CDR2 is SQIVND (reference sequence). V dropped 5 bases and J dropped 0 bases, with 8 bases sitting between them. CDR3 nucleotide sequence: TGTGCCAGTAGTTGGGAGCTCTCTGGGGCCAACGTCCTGACTTTC. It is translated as CASSWELSGANVLTF.

The CDR3 DNA reads as TGTGCCAGTAGTATAGACAGGGGGCTGAACACTGAAGCTTTCTTT. This encodes CASSIDRGLNTEAFF. The rearrangement joins TRBV19 to TRBJ1-1; 8 bases match TRBD1. Trimming removed 0 bases from V and 0 bases from J; junction bases left unmatched: 0. Germline assignment: CDR1 LNHDA and CDR2 SQIVND (reference sequence). The CDR3 covers 15 residues.

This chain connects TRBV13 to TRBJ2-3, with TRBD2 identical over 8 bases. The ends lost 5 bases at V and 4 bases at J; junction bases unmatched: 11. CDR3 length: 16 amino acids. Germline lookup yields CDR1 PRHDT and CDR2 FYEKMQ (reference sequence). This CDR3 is CASSQVGGALSDTQYF. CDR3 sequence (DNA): TGTGCCAGCAGCCAGGTCGGGGGGGCGTTGTCAGATACGCAGTATTTT.

Written as DNA, the CDR3 is TGTGCCAGCAGTACTGGGCTTCGACAGAACTATGGCTACACCTTC. Protein: CASSTGLRQNYGYTF. The chain combines TRBV6-1 with TRBJ1-2, with D maybe TRBD1 (5 bases). The CDR3 has 15 amino acids. Germline V lookup: CDR1 MNHNS, CDR2 SASEGT. V shed 5 bases and J shed 2 bases, with 15 bases lying between them.

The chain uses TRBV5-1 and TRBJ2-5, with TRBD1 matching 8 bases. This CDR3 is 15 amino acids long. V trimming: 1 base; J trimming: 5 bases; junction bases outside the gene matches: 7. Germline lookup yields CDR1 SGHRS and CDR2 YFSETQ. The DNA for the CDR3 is TGCGCCAGCAGCTTGAGACCGGACAGGGTGGAGACCCAGTACTTC. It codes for CASSLRPDRVETQYF.